This entry lists 20 T cell receptor beta chains sequenced from one sample in a study of cytomegalovirus exposure and HLA in healthy donors. The PCR used 60 Vbeta and 13 Jbeta primers. Method: immunoSEQ multiplex PCR; TCRdb's copy keeps in-frame clones and lacks some. The table lists 150,000 or so clones, roughly 73% of them singletons. The sample consisted of PBMCs. The receptors come from a woman under 30 in good health and CMV-seronegative.

A note on this clone: The junction and the germline gene differ at one end; a read error may be behind it. Other DNA sequences in the sample encode the same CDR3. The V call is TRBV6-1, the J call TRBJ1-2, with a tentative D call TRBD1 (5 bases). The V gene's germline CDR1 is MNHNS and CDR2 SASEGT. The CDR3 is 12 residues long. CDR3 protein: CASREDSYGYTF. The CDR3 coding sequence is TGTGCTAGCAGGGAGGATTCCTATGGCTACACCTTC.

In its sample, this clone was seen a few times. CDR3 nucleotides: TGTGCCAGCAGCCATGTTAGCGGGTTTTACAATGAGCAGTTCTTC. Translation gives CASSHVSGFYNEQFF. This rearrangement joins TRBV27 to TRBJ2-1; TRBD2 agrees at 7 bases. V was pared by 6 bases and J by 4 bases, with 9 bases of the junction left unmatched. Germline CDR1 is MNHEY and CDR2 is SMNVEV (reference sequence). This CDR3 is 15 amino acids long.

This clone was seen a few times. The chain links TRBV5-6 to TRBJ1-2; a weak D match, TRBD1 (6 bases). This CDR3 is 14 amino acids long. V was shortened by 3 bases and J by 5 bases, with 14 bases between the two germline ends. The V gene's germline CDR1 is SGHDT and CDR2 YYEEEE. The CDR3 nucleotides read TGTGCCAGCAGCTCCGTGGACAGTTCTTATGGCTACACCTTC. It specifies CASSSVDSSYGYTF.

The chain combines TRBV6-5 with TRBJ2-7; 7 bases match TRBD1. Germline loops: CDR1 MNHEY, CDR2 SVGAGI. The CDR3 extends over 15 amino acids. Unmatched junction bases numbered 7, after V lost 5 bases and J lost 0 bases. The CDR3 protein is CASSPRQGHSYEQYF. In DNA form, the CDR3 reads TGTGCCAGCAGTCCTCGACAGGGACACTCCTACGAGCAGTACTTC.

This chain joins TRBV2 and TRBJ1-2, with 7 bases aligning to TRBD1. Germline CDR1 reads SNHLY; CDR2 reads FYNNEI. The CDR3 totals 14 residues. V dropped 11 bases and J dropped 5; count of bases not matched to a gene: 14. The CDR3 nucleotides read TGTGCCGACAGGGTCGGTGGTGGGGCGTATGGCTACACCTTC. Protein product: CADRVGGGAYGYTF.

This clone was seen only once. V is TRBV11-2 and J is TRBJ1-4; 7 nucleotides align to TRBD1. After removal of 5 bases from V and 6 bases from J, the junction contained 6 bases not matched to a gene. Germline CDR1 reads SGHAT; CDR2 reads FQNNGV. The CDR3 extends over 14 amino acids. The CDR3 sequence is CASSTGQTHEKLFF. The CDR3 DNA is TGTGCCAGCAGCACGGGACAGACCCATGAAAAACTGTTTTTT.

J is TRBJ1-1 and V is TRBV28; no firm D call. Between the trimmed V and J ends, which lost 8 bases and 6 bases, there was a span of 13 bases. The CDR3 extends over 12 amino acids. The V gene's germline CDR1 is MDHEN and CDR2 SYDVKM. This CDR3 is CASSGTLAEAFF. CDR3 nucleotides: TGTGCCAGCTCGGGAACACTGGCTGAAGCTTTCTTT.

The table lists this clone with a few counts. The gene calls are TRBV9 and TRBJ1-1; possibly TRBD1 for D (6 bases). The CDR3 loop spans 13 amino acids. Between the trimmed V and J ends, which lost 7 bases and 7 bases, there was a span of 17 bases. Per the germline V gene, CDR1 is SGDLS and CDR2 is YYNGEE. The CDR3 spells CASATGPFDEAFF. The CDR3 DNA sequence: TGTGCCAGCGCCACAGGGCCGTTTGATGAAGCTTTCTTT.

This chain uses TRBV27 with TRBJ2-7; D remains ambiguous. This CDR3 spans 12 amino acids. From germline, CDR1 is MNHEY and CDR2 SMNVEV (reference sequence). V was pared by 3 bases and J by 6 bases, with 9 bases between. As DNA, the CDR3 is TGTGCCAGCAGTTTCCCCGGGTCCGAGCAGTACTTC. Translating it yields CASSFPGSEQYF.

The chain is built from TRBV6-5 and TRBJ1-1; 8 bases fit TRBD1. There are 15 residues in the CDR3. Germline CDR1 reads MNHEY; CDR2 reads SVGAGI. J gave up 2 bases and V 6 bases, and 8 bases lay outside the gene matches. The CDR3 sequence is CASRGTGAQNTEAFF. The DNA for the CDR3 is TGTGCCAGCAGGGGGACAGGCGCTCAAAACACTGAAGCTTTCTTT.

The genes are TRBV10-3 and TRBJ2-1; D might be TRBD1 (6 bases). Germline V gene data show CDR1 as ENHRY and CDR2 as SYGVKD. This CDR3 is 11 amino acids long. With 3 bases removed from V and 9 bases from J, the gap between germline ends came to 6 bases. The CDR3 sequence: CAISEGGEQFF. For the CDR3, the DNA is TGTGCCATCAGTGAAGGGGGTGAGCAGTTCTTC.

This clone turned up a few times. This chain links TRBV28 with TRBJ1-1; a weak D match, TRBD1 (5 bases). Trimming cost V 7 bases and J 1 base, with 13 bases left between them. The germline V gene has CDR1 MDHEN and CDR2 SYDVKM. This CDR3 region has 14 residues. The CDR3 DNA reads as TGTGCCAGCAACGGCTGGGGGGGGAACACTGAAGCTTTCTTT. This translates into CASNGWGGNTEAFF.

The chain recombines TRBV14 with TRBJ1-2, with a possible D match to TRBD1 (5 bases). The CDR3 covers 14 residues. V gave up 6 bases and J gave up 4 bases, with 15 bases separating them. The germline CDR1 and CDR2 sequences are SGHDN and FVKESK. Here the CDR3 reads CASSPGPGLYGYTF. CDR3 in DNA: TGTGCCAGCAGTCCGGGCCCGGGACTCTATGGCTACACCTTC.

The count of this clone is one. The genes are TRBV5-1 and TRBJ2-1; D is possibly TRBD2 (7 bases). The CDR3 has 15 residues. V was cut by 1 base and J by 3 bases, with 11 bases left in between. Germline V gene sequence: CDR1 SGHRS, CDR2 YFSETQ. CDR3 bases: TGCGCCAGCAGCTTGTCGGGGGGCAACTACAATGAGCAGTTCTTC. Protein: CASSLSGGNYNEQFF.

This chain uses TRBV9 with TRBJ2-2; TRBD1 matches 7 bases. The CDR3 runs to 16 residues. The germline V gene encodes CDR1 SGDLS and CDR2 YYNGEE. With 3 bases clipped from V and 4 bases from J, the junction kept 9 bases outside the gene matches. In DNA form, the CDR3 reads TGTGCCAGCAGCGGCTATAGGGGGCGCGGCACCGGGGAGCTGTTTTTT. It is translated as CASSGYRGRGTGELFF. Complete variable domain (other parts from reference TRBV9 and TRBJ2-2): DSGVTQTPKHLITATGQRVTLRCSPRSGDLSVYWYQQSLDQGLQFLIQYYNGEERAKGNILERFSAQQFPDLHSELNLSSLELGDSALYFCASSGYRGRGTGELFFGEGSRLTVL.

This clone has just a few counts. The chain recombines TRBV6-5 with TRBJ1-2, with 9 positions matching TRBD1. Trimming took 5 bases from V and 6 from J; bases not matched to a gene: 10. The CDR3 sequence is 15 residues long. Germline assignment: CDR1 MNHEY and CDR2 SVGAGI. The CDR3 here is CASSPSPDRGDGYTF. As DNA, the CDR3 is TGTGCCAGCAGTCCTTCCCCCGACAGGGGGGATGGCTACACCTTC.

The CDR3 nucleotides read TGTGCCACGGGTCATATGAACACTGAAGCTTTCTTT. It codes for CATGHMNTEAFF. The J gene is TRBJ1-1, the V gene TRBV7-2, with D uncertain. Germline assignment: CDR1 SGHTA and CDR2 FQGNSA. V shed 10 bases and J shed 0 bases, with 9 bases lying between them. The CDR3 is made up of 12 amino acids.

The rearrangement joins TRBV27 to TRBJ1-3; TRBD1 might be the D (6 bases). Between the trimmed V and J ends, which lost 7 bases and 5 bases, there was a span of 9 bases. The CDR3 length is 12 residues. The germline CDR1 and CDR2 sequences are MNHEY and SMNVEV (reference sequence). As DNA, the CDR3 is TGTGCCAGCACCGACAGGAGAAACACCATATATTTT. Translated: CASTDRRNTIYF.

The gene calls are TRBV12-5 and TRBJ2-3, with 9 positions matching TRBD2. The V gene's germline CDR1 is LGHNT and CDR2 FRNRAP. The CDR3 has 16 amino acids. The V and J ends lost 6 bases and 0 bases, in that order; junction bases with no gene match: 7. The CDR3 DNA is TGTGCTAGTGGCTTAGGACTAGCGCCTAGCACAGATACGCAGTATTTT. This translates into CASGLGLAPSTDTQYF.

A remark on this clone: The sample has other DNA sequences that encode this CDR3 too. V and J are TRBV5-1 and TRBJ2-5, with D possibly being TRBD1 (5 bases). The CDR3 is 14 amino acids. Trimming cost V 0 bases and J 4 bases, with 10 bases left between them. Germline CDR1 reads SGHRS; CDR2 reads YFSETQ. Here the CDR3 reads CASSLGQGGETQYF. The CDR3, as DNA: TGCGCCAGCAGCTTGGGGCAGGGCGGAGAGACCCAGTACTTC.